This T cell receptor (beta chain) was found in a study of naive and memory T cell subsets (dated 2017 in TCRdb). Context from the whole study: Sorted naive and memory T cell subsets from peripheral blood were analyzed in the study using a UMI-based, open-source pipeline for TCR alpha and beta sequencing. Complete agreement was observed between the functional CMV T cell responses and the IgG serology results. RNA was DNase-treated and reverse transcribed with TCR constant-region primers, mostly using SuperScript III.

The research as a whole found: Each clonotype was defined as a single alpha or beta chain sequence rather than as a paired alpha/beta receptor. A power law was followed by TCR abundance, with an exponent that differed between naive and memory subsets but was consistent across the three individuals. In both CD4 and CD8 cells, a rise in Gini index and a fall in Shannon and inverse Simpson diversity were observed from naive through CM, EM and EMRA. Following error correction, more than 95% of naive TCR sequences occurred only once, which made naive abundance distributions much steeper than those of memory subsets. RNA-based TCR counts may be influenced by expression changes linked to T cell activation and differentiation. No ground truth was available to validate the repertoire findings for the naive and memory subsets.

This clonotype was detected ten times or more. Its specific antigen is unknown. No much larger clone exists at a distance of one base, and base qualities are not known. The CDR3 covers 14 residues, taking in both the cysteine and the phenylalanine. CDR3 DNA is the only sequence kept; it has 42 bases, read in frame from the first base. CDR1 and CDR2 are read off the germline V gene as MDHEN and SYDVKM. V and J are truncated by 5 bases and 3 bases respectively, leaving an intervening sequence of 11 bases. Libraries came from UMI-ligation and nested PCR. An equimolar mix of two oligonucleotides covering both TRBC1 and TRBC2 was used as the beta constant-region primer. A single-stranded oligonucleotide containing the SP2 primer and a 12-nucleotide UMI was joined to the 3' end of the cDNA by T4 RNA ligase 1. Four rounds of PCR, combining the SP2 primer with nested alpha and beta constant-region primers, were used to amplify the ligated cDNA. Incubation of the ligation reaction was carried out at 16 degrees C for about 19-25 hours. PCR2 was usually performed as a SYBR Green qPCR and halted at a preset threshold so that over-amplification would not occur. All purifications after the first were performed with Agencourt AMPure XP magnetic beads. Library amounts were measured by Qubit and library quality was assessed on a TapeStation, where the main peak was expected at around 650 bp. The pooled libraries were sequenced on an Illumina MiSeq using v2 2x251 paired-end kits, which usually yielded roughly 0.95-2.1 million reads per sample. Each sample library was pooled at approximately 4.2 nM, and roughly 5-7.5% PhiX was included to improve cluster recognition. The authors' analysis ran thus. Using tag matching that tolerated one base-pair mismatch, Decombinator assigned V and J genes to FASTQ reads that had been processed by Demultiplexor. By using UMIs, Collapsinator corrected both sequencing errors and the frequency errors caused by PCR heterogeneity. CDR3Translator translated TCRs and extracted CDR3s from the conserved cysteine to the FGXG phenylalanine, flagging non-productive sequences. Gini, Shannon entropy and inverse Simpson indices were calculated on repertoires that had been subsampled to equal numbers of UMI-defined TCRs. Clonotype abundance distributions were fitted to a power law by maximum likelihood within the linear range. Similar UMI counts, unique TCR numbers and clonal distributions were obtained with the pipeline and with MIGEC on one naive CD8 sample. Repertoires were searched for around 8,000 CMV-associated CDR3 sequences compiled from VDJdb and a published dataset. TCRdb trimmed public reads at Q25 via fastp, called clones via MiXCR and kept in-frame beta chains. Every CDR3 protein is listed once, alongside the most common genes and DNA of its rows. In this record, the V and J calls reflect TCRdb's handling and not the investigators' own analysis. Within this sample are around 40,000 distinct CDR3 sequences, with 13% of them counted one time only. The leading ten clones occupy around 20% of the sample.

Separate amplification of TCR alpha and beta chain libraries was performed from the second PCR step onward. Donor CMV status was determined by IFNgamma production from CD4+ T cells after overnight stimulation of fresh PBMCs with CMV viral lysate. CD4 T cells were positively selected with Miltenyi beads, followed by positive selection of CD8 T cells from the CD4-negative fraction. Cells stained for CD3, CD4, CD8, CD45RA, CD27 and a live/dead dye were sorted on a BD Aria II into four subsets by CD45RA and CD27. Effector memory cells were sorted as CD45RA-CD27-, whereas EMRA cells were sorted as CD45RA+CD27-. A few healthy volunteers provided blood, and each donor's sample was split into CD4 and CD8 T cells and then further divided into four differentiation subsets. Approximately 130 ml of peripheral blood was drawn per donor, and PBMC were isolated by Ficoll-Paque PLUS density-gradient centrifugation. The sorted cells were lysed in RLT buffer, after which RNA was extracted using a Qiagen RNeasy kit and kept at -80 degrees C.

The rearrangement combines TRBV28 with TRBJ1-5; 6 matching bases give a weak D call of TRBD1. This sequence was found in a human donor in good health. Sequencing was carried out using effector memory CD4+ T cells from blood. The label giving this sample's cell subset or site can be read as: effector memory, CD45RA- CD27-. The CDR3 corresponds to CASSQQGFNQPQHF. The DNA sequence is as follows: TGTGCCAGCAGTCAACAGGGTTTCAATCAGCCCCAGCATTTT.